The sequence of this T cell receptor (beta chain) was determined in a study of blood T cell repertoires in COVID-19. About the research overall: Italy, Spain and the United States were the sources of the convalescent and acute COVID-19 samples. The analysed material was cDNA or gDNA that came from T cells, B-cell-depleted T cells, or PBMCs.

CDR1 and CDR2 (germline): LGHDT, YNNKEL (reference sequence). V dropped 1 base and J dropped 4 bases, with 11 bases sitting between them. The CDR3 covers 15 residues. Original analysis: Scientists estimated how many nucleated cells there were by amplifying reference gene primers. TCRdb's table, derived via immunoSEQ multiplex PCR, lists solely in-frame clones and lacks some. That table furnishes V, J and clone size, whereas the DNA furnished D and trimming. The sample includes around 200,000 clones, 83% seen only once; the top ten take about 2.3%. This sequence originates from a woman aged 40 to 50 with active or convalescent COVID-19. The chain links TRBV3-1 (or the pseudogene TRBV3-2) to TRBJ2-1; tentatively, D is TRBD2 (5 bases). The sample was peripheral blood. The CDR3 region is CASSQVAGSYNEQFF. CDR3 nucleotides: TGTGCCAGCAGCCAAGTCGCGGGTTCTTACAATGAGCAGTTCTTC.